The 26 T cell receptor beta chains below were found in one sample sequenced in a study of blood T cell repertoires in COVID-19. Only in-frame clones appear in the TCRdb table, and some are missing; sequencing was by immunoSEQ multiplex PCR. Among approximately 210,000 clones listed, 75% to 90% were seen once. The sample was peripheral blood. These receptors came from a woman between 35 and 50 years old with acute or convalescent COVID-19.

This chain uses TRBV18 with TRBJ1-3; D remains ambiguous. V shed 3 bases and J shed 4 bases, with 10 bases lying between them. CDR3 length: 14 residues. CDR1 is KGHSH, CDR2 LQKENI, per germline. CDR3 nucleotides: TGTGCCAGCTCACCCCCCTCCCCCGGAAACACCATATATTTT. It codes for CASSPPSPGNTIYF.

V usage is TRBV4-1 and J usage is TRBJ1-4; D not resolved. Per germline, CDR1 MGHRA and CDR2 YSYEKL. This CDR3 contains 14 residues. V lost 2 bases and J 13 bases, leaving 17 bases between the germline ends. The CDR3, as DNA: TGCGCCAGCAGCCAAATGACTACTCGGGATGCACTGTTTTTT. Residues: CASSQMTTRDALFF.

The chain uses TRBV5-4 and TRBJ2-2; 10 bases fit TRBD1. In germline, CDR1 is SGHNT, CDR2 YYREEE (reference sequence). The V gene end was trimmed by 3 bases and the J gene end by 1 base; junction bases not matched to a gene: 0. The CDR3 has 15 residues. DNA for the CDR3: TGTGCCAGCAGCTGGGACAGGGGGAACACCGGGGAGCTGTTTTTT. Translated, it gives CASSWDRGNTGELFF.

The rearrangement uses TRBV14 and TRBJ1-2, with TRBD1 matching 7 bases. The CDR3 covers 15 residues. CDR1 is SGHDN, CDR2 FVKESK, per germline. V shed 0 bases and J 5 bases; nucleotides not matched to a gene: 6. In nucleotides, the CDR3 is TGTGCCAGCAGCCAAGAGACAGGGACGGCGTATGGCTACACCTTC. Translated, it gives CASSQETGTAYGYTF.

V and J are TRBV5-6 and TRBJ1-5, with D perhaps TRBD1 (5 bases). CDR1 is SGHDT, CDR2 YYEEEE, per germline. This CDR3 is built from 12 residues. V lost 4 bases, J lost 10 bases, and 12 bases lay in between. CDR3 nucleotide sequence: TGTGCCAGCAGCAAATTGGGGACTCCCCAGCATTTT. Protein product: CASSKLGTPQHF.

CDR3 sequence reads: CASSGQGAHYNEQFF. For the CDR3, the DNA is TGTGCCAGCAGCGGGCAGGGGGCACACTACAATGAGCAGTTCTTC. The genes are TRBV9 and TRBJ2-1; 8 bases are shared with TRBD1. V shed 3 bases and J 3 bases; nucleotides not matched to a gene: 5. Per germline, CDR1 SGDLS and CDR2 YYNGEE. The CDR3 has 15 residues.

This clone appeared a single time. V usage is TRBV5-8 and J usage is TRBJ2-7; the match to TRBD2 covers 7 bases. Per the germline V gene, CDR1 is SGHTS and CDR2 is YDEGEE. The CDR3 runs 13 residues. The CDR3 reads CASTVGGSFEQYV. The CDR3 nucleotides are TGTGCCAGCACGGTGGGGGGGTCCTTCGAGCAGTACGTC.

CDR3 sequence (DNA): TGTGCCAGTAGTATAGAGTTCCTTGAGTATCAGCCCCAGCATTTT. Amino acid sequence: CASSIEFLEYQPQHF. The chain is built from TRBV19 and TRBJ1-5, with D hard to call. The CDR3 extends over 15 amino acids. The V end was cut by 0 bases, the J end by 5 bases, with 11 bases between. Germline V gene data show CDR1 as LNHDA and CDR2 as SQIVND (reference sequence). The full variable domain, its missing parts supplied by reference TRBV19 and TRBJ1-5, is DGGITQSPKYLFRKEGQNVTLSCEQNLNHDAMYWYRQDPGQGLRLIYYSQIVNDFQKGDIAEGYSVSREKKESFPLTVTSAQKNPTAFYLCASSIEFLEYQPQHFGDGTRLSIL.

The rearrangement links TRBV10-3 to TRBJ2-3, with D possibly TRBD1 on 5 matching bases. V shed 8 bases and J shed 3 bases, with 21 bases lying between them. Germline-derived CDR1 and CDR2 are ENHRY and SYGVKD. The CDR3 runs to 16 residues. The CDR3 DNA reads as TGTGCCATCTCCCGCCCCCTGTCAGGGCCGACAGATACGCAGTATTTT. Protein: CAISRPLSGPTDTQYF.

The chain joins TRBV3-1 (or the pseudogene TRBV3-2) to TRBJ2-7; possibly TRBD2 for D (7 bases). The CDR3 runs to 13 residues. Looked up from germline, CDR1 is LGHDT and CDR2 is YNNKEL (reference sequence). V was trimmed by 3 bases and J by 6 bases, leaving 12 bases between them. The CDR3 DNA is TGTGCCAGCAGCCAGTCAGGGGAGGGCGAGCAGTACGTC. It encodes CASSQSGEGEQYV.

This sequence joins TRBV29-1 and TRBJ2-2; a possible D gene is TRBD2 (6 bases). There are 14 residues in the CDR3. Germline V gene data show CDR1 as SQVTM and CDR2 as ANQGSEA. The V end was cut by 2 bases, the J end by 0 bases, with 7 bases between. The CDR3 DNA sequence: TGCAGCGTTGAACGGGGGTCGAACACCGGGGAGCTGTTTTTT. This sequence encodes CSVERGSNTGELFF.

The chain couples TRBV5-5 to TRBJ1-1, with D perhaps TRBD1 (6 bases). Per germline, CDR1 SGHKS and CDR2 YYEKEE (reference sequence). This CDR3 is 12 amino acids long. The ends were cut back, 4 bases at V and 11 bases at J, with 15 bases in the middle. CDR3 protein: CASSLGQPVAFF. CDR3 nucleotides: TGTGCCAGCAGCCTAGGACAGCCGGTGGCTTTCTTT.

The chain is built from TRBV6-5 and TRBJ2-7; a possible D gene is TRBD1 (5 bases). This CDR3 spans 12 amino acids. Germline V CDR1 and CDR2: MNHEY, SVGAGI. V was trimmed by 9 bases and J by 6 bases, leaving 15 bases between them. The CDR3 spells CARGVPSGEQYV. As DNA, the CDR3 is TGTGCCAGAGGGGTCCCGTCTGGCGAGCAGTACGTC.

V is TRBV6-5 and J is TRBJ1-2; TRBD1 agrees at 7 bases. The germline V gene has CDR1 MNHEY and CDR2 SVGAGI. Losses at the gene ends were 2 bases for V and 2 bases for J; bases not matched to a gene: 8. This CDR3 spans 16 amino acids. Here the CDR3 DNA reads TGTGCCAGCAGTTACGAGTCGGGACAGCTAAACTATGGCTACACCTTC. Translation: CASSYESGQLNYGYTF.

The V gene is TRBV19, the J gene TRBJ1-2, with D unresolved. Germline V gene sequence: CDR1 LNHDA, CDR2 SQIVND (reference sequence). This CDR3 contains 15 residues. Trimming shortened V by 0 bases and J by 6 bases, and 14 bases separated the two germline ends. This CDR3 reads CASSIEAPRADGYTF. Here the CDR3 DNA reads TGTGCCAGTAGTATAGAAGCCCCGAGGGCGGATGGCTACACCTTC.

The chain links TRBV5-6 to TRBJ2-5; no firm D call. V was clipped by 4 bases and J by 6 bases, with 19 bases between them. This CDR3 has 15 amino acids. In germline, CDR1 is SGHDT, CDR2 YYEEEE. The CDR3, as DNA: TGTGCCAGCAGCCCCTCTAGTTCGCTCGAGAAGACCCAGTACTTC. Encoded protein: CASSPSSSLEKTQYF. The full variable domain, with the rest looked up from reference TRBV5-6 and TRBJ2-5, is DAGVTQSPTHLIKTRGQQVTLRCSPKSGHDTVSWYQQALGQGPQFIFQYYEEEERQRGNFPDRFSGHQFPNYSSELNVNALLLGDSALYLCASSPSSSLEKTQYFGPGTRLLVL.

This chain connects TRBV5-1 to TRBJ2-3; 7 nucleotides match TRBD2. This CDR3 is built from 12 residues. Germline CDR1 and CDR2: SGHRS and YFSETQ. V lost 4 bases and J lost 6; bases outside the gene matches: 2. In DNA, the CDR3 is TGCGCCAGCAGCCCCGGGGGGGATACGCAGTATTTT. Translation gives CASSPGGDTQYF.

In its sample, this clone was seen once. The chain joins TRBV6-4 to TRBJ1-1; D is unclear. Germline values: CDR1 MRHNA, CDR2 SNTAGT. Deletions cut 4 bases from V and 4 bases from J, with 10 bases between. The CDR3 has 13 amino acids. CDR3 coding DNA: TGTGCCAGCAGTGCCGACTCATCCACTGAAGCTTTCTTT. Its translation: CASSADSSTEAFF.

This CDR3 reads CASSLAERAGLDEQYV. The CDR3 region has the DNA TGTGCCAGCAGCTTGGCGGAACGGGCGGGGTTGGACGAGCAGTACGTC. The V gene is TRBV5-6, the J gene TRBJ2-7; tentative D call: TRBD2 (6 bases). The V end was cut by 0 bases, the J end by 5 bases, with 18 bases between. This CDR3 region has 16 residues. Germline CDR1 is SGHDT and CDR2 is YYEEEE.

The chain links TRBV6-1 to TRBJ1-2, with TRBD1 as a possible D gene (5 bases). V lost 2 bases and J 0 bases, leaving 10 bases between the germline ends. The V gene's germline CDR1 is MNHNS and CDR2 SASEGT. The CDR3 has 15 residues. The CDR3 DNA sequence: TGTGCCAGCAGTGAACAGGGTTATGCTAACTATGGCTACACCTTC. Protein product: CASSEQGYANYGYTF.

This chain joins TRBV18 and TRBJ1-1; no firm D call. V was cut by 5 bases and J by 0 bases, with 13 bases left in between. This CDR3 spans 15 amino acids. The germline V gene has CDR1 KGHSH and CDR2 LQKENI. The CDR3 loop is CASSNRQEMNTEAFF. The CDR3 DNA is TGTGCCAGCTCAAACCGGCAGGAAATGAACACTGAAGCTTTCTTT.

CDR3 in DNA: TGTGCCAGCTGGAGGGGATACTCCTACAATGAGCAGTTCTTC. It translates to CASWRGYSYNEQFF. The V call is TRBV6-5, the J call TRBJ2-1; a weak D match, TRBD2 (6 bases). Germline lookup yields CDR1 MNHEY and CDR2 SVGAGI. The CDR3 totals 14 residues. Trimming took 8 bases from V and 0 from J, leaving 11 bases between them.

With respect to this clone: Other DNA sequences from this sample encode an identical CDR3 as well. This chain connects TRBV7-9 to TRBJ1-1, with a possible D match to TRBD1 (5 bases). The germline CDR1 and CDR2 sequences are SEHNR and FQNEAQ (reference sequence). Trimming took 5 bases from V and 1 from J, leaving 8 bases between them. The CDR3 loop spans 13 amino acids. The CDR3 loop is CASSLGQNTEAFF. CDR3 coding DNA: TGTGCCAGCAGCCTCGGACAGAACACTGAAGCTTTCTTT.

The DNA of the CDR3 is TGTGCCAGTAGTACCTCGGACAGCTACACCGGGGAGCTGTTTTTT. Translating it yields CASSTSDSYTGELFF. V gene TRBV19 combines with J gene TRBJ2-2, with a possible D match to TRBD1 (6 bases). This CDR3 contains 15 residues. From germline, CDR1 is LNHDA and CDR2 SQIVND (reference sequence). With 4 bases removed from V and 3 bases from J, the gap between germline ends came to 12 bases.

The V and J genes are TRBV5-4 and TRBJ2-5; 8 positions match TRBD2. The V and J ends lost 0 bases and 4 bases, in that order; junction bases with no gene match: 5. CDR1 and CDR2 (germline): SGHNT, YYREEE (reference sequence). The CDR3 spans 15 residues. The CDR3 loop is CASSLAGTSVETQYF. CDR3 DNA sequence: TGTGCCAGCAGCTTGGCCGGGACTAGTGTAGAGACCCAGTACTTC.

CDR3 residues: CASSLHRQGSKGGNQPQHF. For the CDR3, the DNA is TGCGCCAGCAGCCTACACCGACAGGGGTCCAAGGGGGGCAATCAGCCCCAGCATTTT. V is TRBV5-1 and J is TRBJ1-5; 8 bases fit TRBD1. V shed 4 bases and J 2 bases; nucleotides not matched to a gene: 17. The CDR3 runs to 19 residues. Germline values: CDR1 SGHRS, CDR2 YFSETQ.